The rows below give T cell receptor beta chains drawn from one sample of a study of response to subunit inactivated influenza vaccine. TCRdb ran MiXCR on the RT-PCR reads and lists one entry per CDR3 protein. The sample lists around 570,000 distinct CDR3 sequences; 6.5% to 8% were seen once. Sample: PBMCs from blood, taken around 25 months after vaccination. The receptors here all came from a man between 50 and 69 years old who received an inactivated influenza vaccine. The CDR3 runs from the conserved cysteine through the conserved F or W. The order of the fields is clone size, J gene, V gene, D gene, CDR3 protein, CDR3 DNA. The D gene is left open where the match is weak. Some rows have no size entry. The others give once, few or many, or a class for an expanded clone.

many TRBJ2-1 TRBV4-2 . CASSQELDLNSDEQFF TGTGCCAGCAGCCAAGAGTTAGACCTCAATTCCGATGAGCAGTTCTTC
few TRBJ2-1 TRBV12-3/TRBV12-4 . CATKDSYNEQFF TGTGCCACTAAGGACAGCTACAATGAGCAGTTCTTC
many TRBJ1-2 TRBV20-1 TRBD1 CSAGQDNYGYTF TGCAGTGCTGGACAGGACAACTATGGCTACACCTTC
. TRBJ2-7 TRBV18 TRBD1 CASSPNRGPAYEQYF TGTGCCAGCTCACCAAACAGGGGGCCGGCGTACGAGCAGTACTTC
many TRBJ1-1 TRBV29-1 . CSGRTGLDTEAFF TGCAGCGGCCGAACAGGGCTTGACACTGAAGCTTTCTTT
. TRBJ2-1 TRBV20-1 TRBD2 CSARDRTGGLNEQFF TGCAGTGCTAGAGATCGGACGGGAGGGCTCAATGAGCAGTTCTTC
. TRBJ1-2 TRBV30 TRBD1 CAWSDLQGNVYGYTF TGTGCCTGGAGTGACCTACAGGGGAATGTCTATGGCTACACCTTC
. TRBJ2-5 TRBV2 TRBD2 CASSLTTSRETQYF TGTGCCAGCAGTCTCACGACTAGCAGAGAGACCCAGTACTTC
few TRBJ2-7 TRBV5-5 . CASTRLGMGFDEQYF TGTGCCAGCACCAGGCTCGGGATGGGTTTCGACGAGCAGTACTTC
many TRBJ2-7 TRBV30 . CAWSAGISLWDEQYF TGTGCCTGGAGTGCCGGGATCTCACTTTGGGACGAGCAGTACTTC
. TRBJ2-1 TRBV7-9 . CASSFLWDNNEQFF TGTGCCAGCAGCTTCCTGTGGGATAACAATGAGCAGTTCTTC
many TRBJ2-1 TRBV5-1 TRBD1 CASSFTGQGANEQFF TGCGCCAGCAGCTTCACGGGACAGGGGGCCAATGAGCAGTTCTTC
many TRBJ2-5 TRBV3-1 . CASSQEPSGVGQETQYF TGTGCCAGCAGCCAAGAGCCTTCTGGGGTCGGCCAAGAGACCCAGTACTTC
. TRBJ2-5 TRBV27 TRBD1 CASSTGGAGETQYF TGTGCCAGCAGTACAGGGGGCGCAGGGGAGACCCAGTACTTC
few TRBJ2-7 TRBV28 . CASTSAPPNPYEQYF TGTGCCAGCACCTCCGCACCCCCGAACCCTTACGAGCAGTACTTC
. TRBJ1-5 TRBV29-1 . CSVVGYSGQPQHF TGCAGCGTTGTCGGGTACTCGGGGCAGCCCCAGCATTTT
few TRBJ2-2 TRBV5-5 . CASSWDANTGELFF TGTGCCAGCAGCTGGGACGCGAACACCGGGGAGCTGTTTTTT
few TRBJ1-6 TRBV11-2 . CASSLEFSGSSPLHF TGTGCCAGCAGCTTAGAGTTTTCCGGGAGTTCACCCCTCCACTTT
many TRBJ2-1 TRBV28 TRBD2 CASSGLAGGRRLSSYNEQFF TGTGCCAGCAGTGGATTAGCGGGAGGCCGTCGATTAAGCTCCTACAATGAGCAGTTCTTC
few TRBJ1-2 TRBV5-6 TRBD1 CASSFETSGGFGYTF TGTGCCAGCAGCTTTGAAACTTCAGGGGGATTTGGCTACACCTTC
few TRBJ1-1 TRBV3-1 TRBD1 CASSRGQLMNTEAFF TGTGCCAGCAGCCGGGGACAGTTGATGAACACTGAAGCTTTCTTT
. TRBJ2-7 TRBV4-2 . CASSPTTQDYEQYF TGTGCCAGCAGCCCTACAACTCAAGACTACGAGCAGTACTTC
few TRBJ2-6 TRBV25-1 TRBD1 CASSDGTGTSGANVLTF TGTGCCAGCAGTGATGGGACAGGGACCTCTGGGGCCAACGTCCTGACTTTC
few TRBJ1-6 TRBV7-9 TRBD1 CASSDREFYSPLHF TGTGCCAGCAGCGACAGGGAGTTTTATTCACCCCTCCACTTT
few TRBJ1-4 TRBV6-5 . CASSYRGKSEKLFF TGTGCCAGCAGTTACAGGGGGAAGAGTGAAAAACTGTTTTTT
. TRBJ2-5 TRBV2 TRBD2 CASSVDGRYQETQYF TGTGCCAGCAGTGTGGACGGGAGGTACCAAGAGACCCAGTACTTC
many TRBJ2-1 TRBV5-1 TRBD1 CASSPSGTGGYNEQFF TGCGCCAGCAGCCCATCCGGGACAGGGGGCTACAATGAGCAGTTCTTC
. TRBJ2-2 TRBV3-1 TRBD1 CASSQVRYLTGGAPGELFF TGTGCCAGCAGCCAAGTCAGGTACCTGACAGGGGGCGCCCCCGGGGAGCTGTTTTTT
. TRBJ2-1 TRBV7-2 . CASRYNTGLGNEQFF TGTGCCAGCAGGTATAACACAGGGCTCGGCAATGAGCAGTTCTTC
many TRBJ2-1 TRBV2 . CASTKMTVNEQFF TGTGCCAGCACCAAAATGACAGTTAATGAGCAGTTCTTC
few TRBJ1-5 TRBV25-1 . CASSAKGPGNQPQHF TGTGCCAGCAGTGCAAAGGGCCCAGGCAATCAGCCCCAGCATTTT
many TRBJ2-7 TRBV7-7 . CASSLEGGSSYEQYF TGTGCTAGCAGCTTAGAGGGGGGAAGCTCCTACGAGCAGTACTTC
few TRBJ1-2 TRBV20-1 . CSARGGGFYGYTF TGCAGTGCTAGAGGCGGGGGTTTCTATGGCTACACCTTC
few TRBJ1-1 TRBV12-3/TRBV12-4 TRBD1 CASSLGNRGLVAAFF TGTGCCAGCAGTTTAGGCAACAGGGGTTTAGTGGCAGCTTTCTTT
many TRBJ2-2 TRBV5-1 TRBD1 CASTELGQGSTGELFF TGCGCCAGCACAGAGTTGGGACAGGGAAGTACCGGGGAGCTGTTTTTT
. TRBJ2-5 TRBV7-2 . CASSLEGEAWETQYF TGTGCCAGCAGCTTAGAAGGAGAGGCCTGGGAGACCCAGTACTTC
. TRBJ2-1 TRBV6-1 . CASTAPFRDEQFF TGTGCCAGCACCGCGCCCTTTAGGGATGAGCAGTTCTTC
few TRBJ2-1 TRBV28 TRBD2 CASSLSSGSGNEQFF TGTGCCAGCAGTCTGTCTAGCGGGAGCGGCAATGAGCAGTTCTTC
. TRBJ2-3 TRBV6-6 . CASRNPWTDTQYF TGTGCCAGCAGGAATCCTTGGACAGATACGCAGTATTTT
. TRBJ2-7 TRBV6-2/TRBV6-3 . CASSRIRYLDGDEQYF TGTGCCAGCAGCAGGATCCGTTATCTTGATGGGGACGAGCAGTACTTC
. TRBJ1-1 TRBV29-1 . CSVGQDTEAFF TGCAGCGTTGGGCAGGACACTGAAGCTTTCTTT
once TRBJ2-5 TRBV7-3 . CASSRGGRGLRETQYF TGTGCCAGCAGCCGGGGGGGTAGGGGGCTTCGGGAGACCCAGTACTTC
many TRBJ2-3 TRBV5-1 TRBD1 CASSADRATDTQYF TGCGCCAGCAGCGCGGACAGGGCTACAGATACGCAGTATTTT
few TRBJ2-5 TRBV6-2/TRBV6-3 TRBD2 CASRDRLAGQETQYF TGTGCCAGCAGGGACAGACTAGCGGGCCAAGAGACCCAGTACTTC
. TRBJ2-1 TRBV12-3/TRBV12-4 . CASSTGLDYNEQFF TGTGCCAGCAGTACGGGGCTAGATTACAATGAGCAGTTCTTC
few TRBJ1-6 TRBV5-1 . CASSQSGQGSPLHF TGCGCCAGCAGCCAGTCCGGACAAGGATCACCCCTCCACTTT
few TRBJ2-3 TRBV20-1 TRBD2 CSARDHQREAYTDTQYF TGCAGTGCTAGAGATCACCAGCGGGAGGCCTACACAGATACGCAGTATTTT
many TRBJ2-1 TRBV9 . CASSAAIFEGGISYNEQFF TGTGCCAGCAGCGCGGCTATATTTGAGGGGGGGATTTCCTACAATGAGCAGTTCTTC
. TRBJ1-2 TRBV11-2 . CASSLDLVTAYGYTF TGTGCCAGCAGCTTAGATCTGGTGACAGCCTATGGCTACACCTTC
many TRBJ2-1 TRBV5-4 TRBD2 CASSPGTSPLEQFF TGTGCCAGCAGCCCGGGGACTAGCCCGCTAGAGCAGTTCTTC
few TRBJ2-5 TRBV12-3/TRBV12-4 TRBD2 CASSLSGGAGETQYF TGTGCCAGCAGTTTAAGCGGGGGGGCCGGTGAGACCCAGTACTTC
. TRBJ2-3 TRBV20-1 . CSARDGSVSSTDTQYF TGCAGTGCTAGAGATGGGTCCGTTTCTAGCACAGATACGCAGTATTTT
. TRBJ2-7 TRBV4-1 . CASSRERTAEREQYF TGCGCCAGCAGCCGAGAAAGGACTGCGGAGCGCGAGCAGTACTTC
many TRBJ2-4 TRBV7-2 . CASSLAGNIQYF TGTGCCAGCAGCTTAGCTGGAAACATTCAGTACTTC
many TRBJ1-5 TRBV24-1 . CATSEPGFNQPQHF TGTGCCACCAGTGAGCCGGGGTTCAATCAGCCCCAGCATTTT
. TRBJ2-3 TRBV28 TRBD2 CASSLWGLAGPTDTQYF TGTGCCAGCAGTTTATGGGGACTAGCGGGACCCACAGATACGCAGTATTTT
many TRBJ2-3 TRBV23-1 . CASSRGPDTQYF TGCGCCAGCAGTCGAGGGCCCGATACGCAGTATTTT
many TRBJ2-7 TRBV12-3/TRBV12-4 . CASSFELASYEQYF TGTGCCAGCAGTTTTGAGCTAGCCAGCTACGAGCAGTACTTC
few TRBJ2-5 TRBV4-3 TRBD2 CASSQDWGGQETQYF TGCGCCAGCAGCCAAGATTGGGGGGGCCAAGAGACCCAGTACTTC